This T cell receptor beta chain was documented in a study of T cells after yellow fever vaccination (dated by TCRdb to about 2019). Background on the whole study: Libraries from fractions with low cell numbers were prepared with the SMART-Seq v4 Ultra Low Input RNA kit. Two healthy male donors, one aged 18 to 30 and one aged 30 to 40 years, made up the cohort. To track T-cell clones before and after primary and booster YFV17D yellow fever vaccination, bulk TCR alpha and beta repertoires were sequenced longitudinally. Blood was drawn at multiple timepoints before and after primary and secondary immunization, with bulk PBMC replicates and cell subsets isolated.

This clonotype was seen only a few times. Its binding antigen is unknown. No quality values exist for individual bases; no much larger clone is one base distant. Sequencing instrument: Illumina NovaSeq 6000. Synthesis of TCR cDNA relied on 5'RACE template switching, a step that introduced a universal primer site along with unique molecular identifiers. Priming for cDNA synthesis came from both the TCR alpha and TCR beta constant segments. Libraries were amplified in two PCR steps, with sample barcodes and sequencing adapters added in the second step. Sequencing of libraries was performed on Illumina HiSeq 2500 (2x100 bp) or NovaSeq (2x150 bp). Under the source paper's analysis protocol: Demultiplexing of reads and collapsing into UMI consensus sequences were performed with MIGEC, and V(D)J alignment was carried out with MiXCR. Vaccine-responding clonotypes were defined with edgeR using replicate PBMC samples, requiring FDR below 0.01 and a log2 fold change above 5 up to day 15. Bulk clonotypes were assigned CD4 or CD8 identity according to which sequenced CD4 or CD8 repertoire held them at higher abundance. TCRdb reworked the public reads: Q25 trimming with fastp, MiXCR clone assembly, productive beta chains retained. Each CDR3 protein appears once, grouped with its most common genes and DNA. The V and J calls come from TCRdb's annotation, not from the publication. This sample has around 260,000 distinct CDR3 sequences in its table, and around 5.2% of those were observed once. Clones ranked in the top ten supply less than 3.5% of the sample.

The junction shows trimming of 1 base on V and 2 bases on J, and the gene matches do not reach 6 bases of it. The CDR3 goes from the cysteine to the phenylalanine over 16 residues. Kept here is only the CDR3 DNA, which spans 48 bases and is read in frame from base 1. In the germline V gene, CDR1 corresponds to LGHNA and CDR2 to YSLEER. General findings and caveats noted by the study authors: Most clones expanded after primary vaccination were re-detected after the booster (almost 97% of CD4 and about 88% of CD8), suggesting broad memory maintenance. Only a couple of donors were included in the study, so the extent to which the findings can be generalized is limited. A small fraction of clonotypes showed up in both the CD4 and CD8 compartments, probably as a result of convergent recombination. Computational filtering was required because FACS-sorted repertoires could contain abundant contaminating clonotypes from the bulk population. The secondary T-cell response was weaker than the primary response but faster, peaking on day 5 instead of day 15.

Read against the paper, the sample's treatment or condition label means: live attenuated yellow fever vaccine strain. A standard Ficoll-Paque protocol was used to isolate PBMCs from peripheral blood. Dynabeads CD4 and CD8 positive selection kits were used to isolate the CD4 and CD8 T-cell fractions. RNA was extracted with TriZol from bulk PBMCs, CD4 and CD8 fractions, and dextramer-positive and dextramer-negative fractions. The sample in question was CD4+ T cells sorted from PBMCs, obtained on the day of the yellow fever booster vaccination. The sequence links TRBV4-3 to TRBJ1-1; 8 of the junction bases match TRBD1. The clonotype comes from a man younger than 30 who received the YFV17D yellow fever vaccine. The CDR3 reads as follows: CASSQVTGTGNTEAFF. The nucleotide sequence reads TGCGCCAGCAGCCAAGTCACTGGGACAGGAAACACTGAAGCTTTCTTT.